The 32 T cell receptor beta chains in this list originate from one sample, sequenced in a study of vaccination effects on CD4 cells after COVID-19. These TCRs are of unknown antigen specificity. The method was immunoSEQ multiplex PCR; TCRdb's version includes in-frame clones alone and lacks a portion of them. The sample has about 46,000 clones, approximately 74% seen once. Following 10 days of culture, CD4+ T cells were isolated. Sequences were derived from CD4+ T cells from PBMCs cultured without peptide, sampled before COVID-19 vaccination. These receptor sequences come from a human donor who had a prior SARS-CoV-2 infection.

The chain carries TRBV5-1 and TRBJ2-1; 12 bases align to TRBD2. This CDR3 has 17 amino acids. J gave up 7 bases and V 4 bases, and 12 bases lay outside the gene matches. CDR1 is SGHRS and CDR2 is YFSETQ in the germline V gene. In nucleotides, the CDR3 is TGCGCCAGCAGCACCGGGGGGCTAGCGGGAGGGCCGAATGAGCAGTTCTTC. Amino acids: CASSTGGLAGGPNEQFF.

Only a few counts were recorded for this clone. The chain recombines TRBV11-3 with TRBJ1-3, with 12 bases lining up with TRBD1. V lost 6 bases, J lost 3 bases, and 12 bases stayed unmatched. Germline-derived CDR1 and CDR2 are SGHNT and YENEEA. CDR3 size: 18 residues. The CDR3 reads CASRRPGTGGVDGNTIYF. The CDR3 region has the DNA TGTGCCAGCAGACGTCCCGGGACAGGGGGCGTAGATGGAAACACCATATATTTT.

V usage is TRBV5-4 and J usage is TRBJ2-7; D assignment may be TRBD1 or TRBD2 (5 bases each). V shed 4 bases and J shed 5 bases, with 16 bases lying between them. The CDR3 has 14 residues. CDR1 is SGHNT and CDR2 is YYREEE in the germline V gene (reference sequence). The CDR3 sequence is CASSRNYQGHEQYF. DNA of the CDR3: TGTGCCAGCAGCCGGAACTACCAGGGACACGAGCAGTACTTC. Full variable domain (missing parts from reference TRBV5-4 and TRBJ2-7): ETGVTQSPTHLIKTRGQQVTLRCSSQSGHNTVSWYQQALGQGPQFIFQYYREEENGRGNFPPRFSGLQFPNYSSELNVNALELDDSALYLCASSRNYQGHEQYFGPGTRLTVT.

The chain joins TRBV2 to TRBJ1-5; D unclear. Between the trimmed V and J ends, which lost 8 bases and 4 bases, there was a span of 12 bases. Germline loops: CDR1 SNHLY, CDR2 FYNNEI. The CDR3 has 13 residues. CDR3: CASRTDYNQPQHF. The DNA of the CDR3 is TGTGCCAGCCGGACGGATTATAATCAGCCCCAGCATTTT.

The rearrangement joins TRBV4-2 to TRBJ1-1, with D possibly being TRBD1 (5 bases). V was pared by 5 bases and J by 1 base, with 14 bases between. The germline gives CDR1 LGHNA, CDR2 YNFKEQ. The CDR3 is made up of 15 amino acids. CDR3 sequence: CASSYSGTANTEAFF. The DNA of the CDR3 is TGTGCCAGCAGCTATTCCGGGACGGCGAACACTGAAGCTTTCTTT.

The J gene is TRBJ2-3, the V gene TRBV10-3; 11 nucleotides match TRBD2. The V gene end was trimmed by 2 bases and the J gene end by 5 bases; junction bases not matched to a gene: 12. Germline loops: CDR1 ENHRY, CDR2 SYGVKD. The length of the CDR3 is 18 residues. The CDR3 region is CAISEGTSGPTGEDTQYF. The DNA of the CDR3 is TGTGCCATCAGTGAGGGGACTAGCGGACCCACGGGGGAAGATACGCAGTATTTT.

V usage is TRBV27 and J usage is TRBJ2-1; 12 positions agree with TRBD2. The CDR3 extends over 16 amino acids. After removal of 7 bases from V and 8 bases from J, the junction contained 12 bases not matched to a gene. Germline loops: CDR1 MNHEY, CDR2 SMNVEV (reference sequence). This chain's CDR3 is CASTAHASGGAYEQFF. For the CDR3, the DNA is TGTGCCAGCACCGCCCACGCTAGCGGGGGGGCTTATGAGCAGTTCTTC.

The V and J genes are TRBV10-3 and TRBJ2-7; D unclear. The CDR3 spans 11 residues. V was shortened by 7 bases and J by 6 bases, with 10 bases between the two germline ends. Germline-derived CDR1 and CDR2 are ENHRY and SYGVKD. The CDR3 is CAITISPEQYF. The CDR3 DNA reads as TGTGCCATCACCATATCCCCCGAGCAGTACTTC.

A note on this clone: One end of the junction varies from germline; a read error may be responsible. The genes are TRBV2 and TRBJ2-4; 9 bases are a match to TRBD1. Germline V gene data show CDR1 as SNHLY and CDR2 as FYNNEI. CDR3 size: 12 residues. DNA for the CDR3: TGTGCCAGCACCGCGGGACAGGGACGGAAGTGCTTC. Translating gives CASTAGQGRKCF.

The gene calls are TRBV9 and TRBJ2-5; weak D call: TRBD2 (5 bases). The V end lost 0 bases, the J end lost 4 bases, and 13 bases lay between the germline ends. The CDR3 totals 15 residues. The germline CDR1 and CDR2 sequences are SGDLS and YYNGEE. The CDR3 loop is CASSVAPRGAETQYF. The CDR3 region has the DNA TGTGCCAGCAGCGTAGCCCCCCGGGGAGCAGAGACCCAGTACTTC.

The count of this clone is one. CDR3 region: CASNHRDLTTEAFF. CDR3 in DNA: TGCGCCAGCAACCACCGGGACTTAACAACTGAAGCTTTCTTT. The chain couples TRBV5-1 to TRBJ1-1, with D possibly being TRBD1 (5 bases). Germline V gives CDR1 SGHRS, CDR2 YFSETQ. The V end was cut by 6 bases, the J end by 5 bases, with 17 bases between. The CDR3 extends over 14 amino acids.

The chain combines TRBV6-5 with TRBJ1-1; D ambiguous. V lost 0 bases and J lost 3, with 11 bases in between. Looked up from germline, CDR1 is MNHEY and CDR2 is SVGAGI. The length of the CDR3 is 15 residues. The CDR3 DNA sequence: TGTGCCAGCAGTTACTCGGGAGGGTCTGACACTGAAGCTTTCTTT. Encoded protein: CASSYSGGSDTEAFF.

V usage is TRBV29-1 and J usage is TRBJ1-1, with 10 nucleotides matching TRBD1. The CDR3 has 13 amino acids. The V gene's germline CDR1 is SQVTM and CDR2 ANQGSEA. Unmatched junction bases numbered 8, after V lost 8 bases and J lost 5 bases. Written as DNA, the CDR3 is TGCAGCTGGACAGGGGGAGGAGGGACTGAAGCTTTCTTT. Its translation: CSWTGGGGTEAFF.

The chain links TRBV3-1 (or the pseudogene TRBV3-2) to TRBJ2-7, with 9 bases fitting TRBD2. J gave up 1 base and V 4 bases, and 14 bases lay outside the gene matches. The CDR3 is 18 amino acids. Per the germline V gene, CDR1 is LGHDT and CDR2 is YNNKEL (reference sequence). As DNA, the CDR3 is TGTGCCAGCAGCCGGGAATCGGGCGGGGGGGCCATTTCCTACGAGCAGTACTTC. Amino acid sequence: CASSRESGGGAISYEQYF.

V gene TRBV6-5 combines with J gene TRBJ2-7; D may be TRBD2 (5 bases). Deletions cut 7 bases from V and 0 bases from J, with 13 bases between. This CDR3 spans 14 amino acids. The germline gives CDR1 MNHEY, CDR2 SVGAGI. The CDR3 bases are TGTGCCAGCACCCGGACTCCTAGCTCCTACGAGCAGTACTTC. The encoded protein is CASTRTPSSYEQYF.

The rearrangement links TRBV7-8 to TRBJ2-1; 9 bases agree with TRBD2. With V trimmed by 2 bases and J by 2 bases, 1 base remained unmatched. The CDR3 loop spans 15 amino acids. From germline, CDR1 is SGHVS and CDR2 FQNEAQ. The DNA of the CDR3 is TGTGCCAGCAGCTTACGCGGGAGGGCCTACAATGAGCAGTTCTTC. The encoded protein is CASSLRGRAYNEQFF.

This clone was counted once. This chain links TRBV3-1 (or the pseudogene TRBV3-2) with TRBJ1-1; D remains ambiguous. V gave up 2 bases and J gave up 4 bases, with 8 bases separating them. This CDR3 is 13 amino acids long. CDR1 and CDR2 (germline): LGHDT, YNNKEL (reference sequence). The CDR3 spells CASSQRLGTEAFF. The CDR3 DNA follows: TGTGCCAGCAGCCAACGGCTGGGCACTGAAGCTTTCTTT.

The rearrangement links TRBV5-4 to TRBJ2-2; 7 bases are shared with TRBD2. This CDR3 is built from 15 residues. V was pared by 4 bases and J by 0 bases, with 3 bases of the junction left unmatched. Germline V gene data show CDR1 as SGHNT and CDR2 as YYREEE (reference sequence). The CDR3 DNA is TGTGCCAGCAGCACGAGCGGGACGAACACCGGGGAGCTGTTTTTT. Translating it yields CASSTSGTNTGELFF.

By share, this clone ranks as medium-sized. Other DNA sequences from this sample encode an identical CDR3 as well. For the CDR3, the DNA is TGTGCCAGCTCACGCCCGGGACAGGGGGCCACCGGGGAGCTGTTTTTT. Its protein is CASSRPGQGATGELFF. The V and J genes are TRBV18 and TRBJ2-2; 12 nucleotides agree with TRBD1. This CDR3 has 16 residues. Losses at the gene ends were 4 bases for V and 4 bases for J; bases not matched to a gene: 4. Germline V gene sequence: CDR1 KGHSH, CDR2 LQKENI.

The rearrangement links TRBV2 to TRBJ2-1; TRBD2 matches at 8 bases. CDR3 length equals 18 residues. In germline, CDR1 is SNHLY, CDR2 FYNNEI. The trim removed 2 bases at V and 1 base at J, leaving 10 bases unmatched. For the CDR3, the DNA is TGTGCCAGCAGTGAACTCAACTATCGGGGGGGGTCCTACAATGAGCAGTTCTTC. It encodes CASSELNYRGGSYNEQFF.

This chain joins TRBV7-9 and TRBJ2-2; no firm D call. CDR3 size: 12 residues. V was cut by 3 bases and J by 6 bases, with 5 bases left in between. Per the germline V gene, CDR1 is SEHNR and CDR2 is FQNEAQ (reference sequence). CDR3 DNA sequence: TGTGCCAGCAGCTTCTATCCCGGGGAGCTGTTTTTT. Encoded protein: CASSFYPGELFF.

The V gene is TRBV6-2 or TRBV6-3, the J gene TRBJ1-4; D is unclear. Between the trimmed V and J ends, which lost 5 bases and 8 bases, there was a span of 9 bases. The CDR3 loop spans 12 amino acids. Germline values: CDR1 MNHEY, CDR2 SVGEGT. The chain's CDR3 is CASSQTPEKLFF. The CDR3 DNA sequence: TGTGCCAGCAGTCAAACACCCGAAAAACTGTTTTTT.

The rearrangement links TRBV2 to TRBJ2-5, with unresolved D. This CDR3 is 13 amino acids long. Germline-derived CDR1 and CDR2 are SNHLY and FYNNEI. Trimming left V 8 bases short and J 4 bases short, with 14 bases between. Here the CDR3 reads CASSKETLETQYF. The CDR3 DNA follows: TGTGCCAGCTCAAAAGAGACTCTAGAGACCCAGTACTTC.

The chain joins TRBV3-1 (or the pseudogene TRBV3-2) to TRBJ2-2, with TRBD2 matching over 11 bases. The V gene end was trimmed by 1 base and the J gene end by 9 bases; junction bases not matched to a gene: 4. This CDR3 contains 15 residues. The V gene's germline CDR1 is LGHDT and CDR2 YNNKEL (reference sequence). The CDR3 DNA reads as TGTGCCAGCAGCCAAGGCACTAGCGGGGGTAGGGAGCTGTTTTTT. Translated: CASSQGTSGGRELFF.

In its sample, this clone was seen once. The chain is built from TRBV18 and TRBJ1-6, with D tentatively TRBD1 (6 bases). CDR3 length equals 18 residues. V shed 6 bases and J shed 6 bases, with 24 bases lying between them. CDR1 KGHSH and CDR2 LQKENI come from the germline V gene. This CDR3 reads CASSPKGQGPPFNSPLHF. In DNA, the CDR3 is TGTGCCAGCTCCCCGAAAGGGCAGGGGCCCCCTTTTAATTCACCCCTCCACTTT.

This clone has a handful of counts. The rearrangement links TRBV7-3 to TRBJ2-3; 8 positions agree with TRBD2. The trim removed 3 bases at V and 2 bases at J, leaving 13 bases unmatched. Germline CDR1 SGHTA, CDR2 FQGTGA. This CDR3 region has 18 residues. CDR3 amino acids: CASSLGDDAGGITDTQYF. CDR3 nucleotides: TGTGCCAGCAGCTTGGGCGATGATGCGGGGGGAATCACAGATACGCAGTATTTT. The full variable domain, with the rest looked up from reference TRBV7-3 and TRBJ2-3, is GAGVSQTPSNKVTEKGKYVELRCDPISGHTALYWYRQSLGQGPEFLIYFQGTGAADDSGLPNDRFFAVRPEGSVSTLKIQRTERGDSAVYLCASSLGDDAGGITDTQYFGPGTRLTVL.

The chain uses TRBV4-2 and TRBJ2-2; D might be TRBD2 (6 bases). V lost 2 bases and J lost 0, with 13 bases in between. CDR1 is LGHNA and CDR2 is YNFKEQ in the germline V gene. CDR3 length: 17 amino acids. This CDR3 is CASSQPERAANTGELFF. In DNA, the CDR3 is TGTGCCAGCAGCCAACCGGAGCGGGCCGCGAACACCGGGGAGCTGTTTTTT.

This clone turned up a few times. The chain carries TRBV4-3 and TRBJ2-3; TRBD1 matches 8 bases. The CDR3 has 17 residues. Looked up from germline, CDR1 is LGHNA and CDR2 is YSLEER. Trimming took 4 bases from V and 2 from J; bases not matched to a gene: 11. As DNA, the CDR3 is TGCGCCAGCAGCCGCCACCCCCTGGGACAGGACACAGATACGCAGTATTTT. Translating it yields CASSRHPLGQDTDTQYF.

J is TRBJ2-2 and V is TRBV19; 14 nucleotides agree with TRBD2. CDR3 length: 19 amino acids. CDR1 is LNHDA and CDR2 is SQIVND in the germline V gene (reference sequence). V lost 5 bases and J lost 1; bases outside the gene matches: 9. The CDR3 sequence is CASSSSTGLAGENTGELFF. The CDR3, as DNA: TGTGCCAGTAGTTCCTCAACGGGACTAGCGGGGGAGAACACCGGGGAGCTGTTTTTT.

CDR3: CASSLAMTGVRNQPQHF. CDR3 bases: TGTGCCAGCAGCTTAGCGATGACAGGGGTGCGCAATCAGCCCCAGCATTTT. This chain connects TRBV7-8 to TRBJ1-5; 8 bases fit TRBD1. There are 17 residues in the CDR3. V lost 0 bases, J lost 2 bases, and 6 bases stayed unmatched. The germline gives CDR1 SGHVS, CDR2 FQNEAQ.

This clone was counted a single time. This chain uses TRBV5-1 with TRBJ1-3; D might be TRBD1 (6 bases). The CDR3 consists of 14 residues. V lost 0 bases and J lost 3, with 7 bases in between. Per germline, CDR1 SGHRS and CDR2 YFSETQ. CDR3 protein: CASSLAGDGNTIYF. The CDR3 nucleotides read TGCGCCAGCAGCTTGGCAGGGGATGGAAACACCATATATTTT.

The chain is built from TRBV6-6 and TRBJ2-1; tentatively, D is TRBD1 (6 bases). From germline, CDR1 is MNHNY and CDR2 SVGAGI (reference sequence). This CDR3 is 11 amino acids long. V shed 6 bases and J shed 11 bases, with 11 bases lying between them. As DNA, the CDR3 is TGTGCCAGCAGCCCCGGACAGAAGCAGTTCTTC. Residues: CASSPGQKQFF.